The present entry profiles one TCR beta chain with its context. Its specificity is not known. An end of the junction does not agree with germline; a read error may underlie this. This sample is drawn from a study of identical twins. Findings of the study overall: Cross-sectional statistical analysis was relied on for the conclusions, without the same donors being followed. Among beta out-of-frame sequences, excess sharing between twins appeared weaker.

TCRdb re-called the 5' RACE reads with MiXCR, one entry per CDR3 protein. The sample lists 540,000 or so distinct CDR3 sequences; 20% to 25% were seen once. The same sample was also used in a study of yellow fever vaccine responses in identical twins.

This receptor was obtained from a woman between 18 and 29 years old in good health. The sample comprised CD4+ T cells sorted from blood.

The CDR3 DNA reads as TGTGCCAGCAGTTCCCCCCCGACAGCTCCCAACTTC. Translated: CASSSPPTAPNF. The V and J genes are TRBV12-3 or TRBV12-4 and TRBJ1-2, with a possible D match to TRBD1 (5 bases). This CDR3 is 12 amino acids long.